The sequence of this TCR delta chain was determined in a study of gamma-delta T cells after stem cell transplantation. This clone is medium-sized (0.01 to 0.1%) by share. In the same sample, other DNA sequences code for this CDR3. TCRdb reanalysed the RT-PCR reads via CATT. The table has some 10,000 delta-chain clones, 1% to 1.5% seen once. Trimming stripped 0 bases from V and 0 bases from J, with 13 bases between. Germline V gives CDR1 GEAIGNYY, CDR2 EKD. The CDR3 length is 16 residues. The receptor comes from a human donor. It is not recorded whose cells these are; they may come from a transplant donor. V usage is TRDV2 and J usage is TRDJ1; no clear D gene. Sequencing used gamma-delta T cells. CDR3 sequence: CACDTVGGPYTDKLIF. The DNA of the CDR3 is TGTGCCTGTGACACCGTGGGTGGTCCGTACACCGATAAACTCATCTTT.